This record covers a single TCR beta chain. Its target is not known. The data were produced by immunoSEQ multiplex PCR, yet TCRdb's version contains in-frame clones alone and is incomplete. This sample yields under 20,000 clones, of which approximately 90% are seen a single time; about 9% belongs to the top ten. Germline V gene sequence: CDR1 SGHRS, CDR2 YFSETQ. V lost 1 base to trimming and J lost 2 bases, with 17 bases between them. CDR3 length: 17 residues. The data stem from a study of lymphopenia after photon versus proton radiotherapy. The study, taken as a whole, reports: After lymphocyte nadir, photon-treated repertoires showed oligoclonal expansion, especially CD8+ Temra.

Sequences were derived from peripheral blood, sampled from a patient treated with proton-based radiotherapy. The chain links TRBV5-1 to TRBJ2-3; TRBD2 is a possible D gene (7 bases). The sequence came from a man between 65 and 80 years old with pancreatic cancer. The DNA for the CDR3 is TGCGCCAGCAGCTTGAAACAGGGCGGGGGTAACACAGATACGCAGTATTTT. Its translation: CASSLKQGGGNTDTQYF.